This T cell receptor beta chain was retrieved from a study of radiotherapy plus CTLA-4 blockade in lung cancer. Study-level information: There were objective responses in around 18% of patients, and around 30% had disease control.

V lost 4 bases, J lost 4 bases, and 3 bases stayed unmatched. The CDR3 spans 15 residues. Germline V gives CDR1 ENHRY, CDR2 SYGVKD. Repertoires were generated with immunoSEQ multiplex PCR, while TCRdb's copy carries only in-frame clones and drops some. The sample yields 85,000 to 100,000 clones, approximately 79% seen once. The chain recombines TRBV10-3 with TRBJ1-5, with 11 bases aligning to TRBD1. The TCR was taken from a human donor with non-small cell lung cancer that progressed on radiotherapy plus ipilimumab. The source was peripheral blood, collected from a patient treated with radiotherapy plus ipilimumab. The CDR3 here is CAISGGDRGNQPQHF. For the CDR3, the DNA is TGTGCCATCAGTGGAGGGGACAGGGGGAATCAGCCCCAGCATTTT.